Here is one TCR beta chain with its context. The sample originates from a study of cytomegalovirus exposure and HLA in healthy donors. PCR was performed using 60 Vbeta and 13 Jbeta primers. Only in-frame clones appear in the TCRdb table, and some are missing; sequencing was by immunoSEQ multiplex PCR. The data hold 150,000 to 200,000 clones, with 60% to 85% observed a single time. V was pared by 8 bases and J by 5 bases, with 5 bases of the junction left unmatched. The CDR3 is made up of 13 amino acids. The germline CDR1 and CDR2 sequences are MGHDK and SYGVNS. The sample consisted of PBMCs. The receptor was isolated from a woman aged 40 to 55 in good health and CMV-seronegative. The rearrangement uses TRBV25-1 and TRBJ1-4, with 7 bases lining up with TRBD1. This chain's CDR3 is CASLGTDNEKLFF. The DNA for the CDR3 is TGTGCCAGCCTGGGGACAGACAATGAAAAACTGTTTTTT.